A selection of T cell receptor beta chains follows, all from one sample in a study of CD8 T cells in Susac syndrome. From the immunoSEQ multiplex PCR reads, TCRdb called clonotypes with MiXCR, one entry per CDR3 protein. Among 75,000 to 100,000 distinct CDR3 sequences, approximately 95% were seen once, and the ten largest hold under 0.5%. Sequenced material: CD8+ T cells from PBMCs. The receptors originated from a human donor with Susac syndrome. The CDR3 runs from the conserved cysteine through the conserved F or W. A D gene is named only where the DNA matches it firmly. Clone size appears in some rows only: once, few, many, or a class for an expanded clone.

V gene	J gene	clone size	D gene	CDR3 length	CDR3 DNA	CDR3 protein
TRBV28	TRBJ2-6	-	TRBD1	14	TGTGCCAGCAGCACAGGGGTTGGGGCCAACGTCCTGACTTTC	CASSTGVGANVLTF
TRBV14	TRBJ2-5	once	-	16	TGTGCCAGCAGCCAAGGCGTCGGGGGATCGCAAGAGACCCAGTACTTC	CASSQGVGGSQETQYF
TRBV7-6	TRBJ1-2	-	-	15	TGTGCCAGCAGCTTCGCACAGGGAGCTAACTATGGCTACACCTTC	CASSFAQGANYGYTF
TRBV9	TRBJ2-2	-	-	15	-	CASSGGHLRAGELFF
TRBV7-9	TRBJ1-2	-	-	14	TGTGCCAGCAGCCTCCCCTTCGGGATCTATGGCTACACCTTC	CASSLPFGIYGYTF
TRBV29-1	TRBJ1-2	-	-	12	TGCAGCGTTGAAGAGGAGCACTATGGCTACACCTTC	CSVEEEHYGYTF
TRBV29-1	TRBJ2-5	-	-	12	TGCAGCGACCGACTAGGCACAGGGACCCAGTACTTC	CSDRLGTGTQYF
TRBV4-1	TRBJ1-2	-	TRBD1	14	TGCGCCAGCAGCCTAGGGACAGGGGCGTTTGGCTACACCTTC	CASSLGTGAFGYTF
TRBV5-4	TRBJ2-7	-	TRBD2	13	TGTGCCAGCAGCTTCAACCGGGAGGACGAGCAGTACTTC	CASSFNREDEQYF
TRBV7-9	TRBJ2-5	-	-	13	TGTGCCAGCAGCTTCGAGCTACAAGAGACCCAGTACTTC	CASSFELQETQYF
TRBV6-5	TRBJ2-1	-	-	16	TGTGCCAGCAGTTACTCTACCGGGACATTCTACAATGAGCAGTTCTTC	CASSYSTGTFYNEQFF
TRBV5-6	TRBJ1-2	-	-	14	TGTGCCAGCAGCTTGGGGGACGGTGTTTATGGCTACACCTTC	CASSLGDGVYGYTF
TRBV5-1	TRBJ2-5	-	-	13	TGCGCCAGCAGGGACGGGAACCAAGAGACCCAGTACTTC	CASRDGNQETQYF
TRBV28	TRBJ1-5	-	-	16	TGTGCCAGCAGTCCCTATCTGCCAAACTTAAATCAGCCCCAGCATTTT	CASSPYLPNLNQPQHF
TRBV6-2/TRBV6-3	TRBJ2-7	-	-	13	TGTGCCAGCAGTTCTGACAGCCCCTACGAGCAGTACTTC	CASSSDSPYEQYF
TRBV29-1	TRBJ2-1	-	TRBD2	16	TGCAGCGTAACCGGGACTAGCGGGAGCTCCTACAATGAGCAGTTCTTC	CSVTGTSGSSYNEQFF
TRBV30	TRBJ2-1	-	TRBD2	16	TGTGCCTGGAGAACGACTAGCGGGAATCGGTACAATGAGCAGTTCTTC	CAWRTTSGNRYNEQFF
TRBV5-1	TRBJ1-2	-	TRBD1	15	TGCGCCAGCAGCTCGGGGCAGGGGGCACAATATGGCTACACCTTC	CASSSGQGAQYGYTF
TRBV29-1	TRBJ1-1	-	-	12	TGCAGCGTTGAGGGGCAGAACACTGAAGCTTTCTTT	CSVEGQNTEAFF
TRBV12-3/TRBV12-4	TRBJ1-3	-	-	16	TGTGCCAGCAGTTTAGAAGTTTGGACCTCTGGAAACACCATATATTTT	CASSLEVWTSGNTIYF
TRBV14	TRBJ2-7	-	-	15	TGTGCCAGCAGCCAAGTAAACGTCGCAAATCAAGAGCAGTACTTC	CASSQVNVANQEQYF
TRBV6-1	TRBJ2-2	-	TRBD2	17	TGTGCCAGCAGTCCCTACCAACTAGCGGCGAACACCGGGGAGCTGTTTTTT	CASSPYQLAANTGELFF
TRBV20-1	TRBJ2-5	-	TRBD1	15	TGCAGTGCTAGATCAGACAGGGCAACACAAGAGACCCAGTACTTC	CSARSDRATQETQYF
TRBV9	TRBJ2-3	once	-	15	TGTGCCAGCCGCTCTTTGGGGGGTTCCACAGATACGCAGTATTTT	CASRSLGGSTDTQYF
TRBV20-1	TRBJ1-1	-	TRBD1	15	TGCAGTGCTGAAAACTATGACAGGGATGGGACTGAAGCTTTCTTT	CSAENYDRDGTEAFF
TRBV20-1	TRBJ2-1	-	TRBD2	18	TGCAGTGCTAGAGAGACTCATATAGCGGGAGATTCCTACAATGAGCAGTTCTTC	CSARETHIAGDSYNEQFF
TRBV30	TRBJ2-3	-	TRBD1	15	TGTGCCTGGAACACAGGACAGGGAGTTGCAGATACGCAGTATTTT	CAWNTGQGVADTQYF
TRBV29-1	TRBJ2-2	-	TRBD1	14	TGCAGCGTTGCTGGGCAGGGGGCTGCCGGGGAGCTGTTTTTT	CSVAGQGAAGELFF
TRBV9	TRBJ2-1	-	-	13	TGTGCCAGCAGCGCGGACACGTACAATGAGCAGTTCTTC	CASSADTYNEQFF
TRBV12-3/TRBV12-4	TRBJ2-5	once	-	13	TGTGCCAGCAGTTTGGGCATCCAAGAGACCCAGTACTTC	CASSLGIQETQYF
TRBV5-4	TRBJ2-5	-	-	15	TGTGCCAGCAGCTCGGGCGCGGGATCGGGGGAGACCCAGTACTTC	CASSSGAGSGETQYF